This T cell receptor (beta chain) originates from a study of T-cell memory formation after mild COVID-19. Across the whole study: TCR clusters were mostly confined to one donor each. Regarding the study as a whole: CD8+ contracting clones occupied EMRA, while CD4+ ones occupied mainly CM and EM.

5'RACE, which relied on constant-segment primers, yielded TCR alpha and TCR beta cDNA libraries carrying sample barcodes and UMIs. Each CDR3 protein gets one entry after TCRdb re-called the 5' RACE reads with MiXCR. Here the sample spans a few hundred thousand distinct CDR3 sequences, 15% to 20% being singletons. From germline, CDR1 is SQVTM and CDR2 ANQGSEA. V shed 5 bases, J shed 4 bases, and the junction held 5 bases outside the gene matches. The CDR3 has 13 amino acids. This clonotype was recorded once. Its antigen is unidentified. The material sequenced was PBMCs or a T cell subset sorted from them (not recorded which). The clonotype was recovered from a man in his late teens or twenties who had mild COVID-19 (a few samples of this study predate the infection). Cell type and time point are not known. This chain joins TRBV29-1 and TRBJ2-3, with TRBD2 identical over 8 bases. CDR3 residues: CSVPVAGPDTQYF. The CDR3 nucleotides are TGCAGCGTTCCTGTAGCGGGGCCAGATACGCAGTATTTT.